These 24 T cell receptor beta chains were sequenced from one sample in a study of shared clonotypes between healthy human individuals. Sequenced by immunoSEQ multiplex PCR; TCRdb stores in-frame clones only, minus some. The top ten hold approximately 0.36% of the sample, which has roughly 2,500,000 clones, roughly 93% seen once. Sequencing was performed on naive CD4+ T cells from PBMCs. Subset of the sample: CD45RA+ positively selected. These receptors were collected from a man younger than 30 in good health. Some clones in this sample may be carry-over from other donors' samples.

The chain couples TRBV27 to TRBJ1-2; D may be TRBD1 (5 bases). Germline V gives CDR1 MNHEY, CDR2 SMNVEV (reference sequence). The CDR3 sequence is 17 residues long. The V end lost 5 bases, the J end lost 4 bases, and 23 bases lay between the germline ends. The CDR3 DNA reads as TGTGCCAGCAGTCCGAGTCTTACCGCAGGGTTCTCCTATGGCTACACCTTC. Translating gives CASSPSLTAGFSYGYTF.

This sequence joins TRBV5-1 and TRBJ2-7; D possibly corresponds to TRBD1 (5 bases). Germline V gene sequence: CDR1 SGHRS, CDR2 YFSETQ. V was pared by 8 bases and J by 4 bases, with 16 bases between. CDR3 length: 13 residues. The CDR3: CASKPQGRYEQYF. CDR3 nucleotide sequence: TGCGCCAGTAAACCCCAGGGCAGGTACGAGCAGTACTTC.

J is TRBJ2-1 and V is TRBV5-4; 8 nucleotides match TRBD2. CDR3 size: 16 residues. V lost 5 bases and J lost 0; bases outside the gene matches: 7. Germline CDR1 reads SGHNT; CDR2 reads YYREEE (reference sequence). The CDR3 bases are TGTGCCAGCAGGAGAGAGCGGGGGAGCTCCTACAATGAGCAGTTCTTC. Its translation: CASRRERGSSYNEQFF.

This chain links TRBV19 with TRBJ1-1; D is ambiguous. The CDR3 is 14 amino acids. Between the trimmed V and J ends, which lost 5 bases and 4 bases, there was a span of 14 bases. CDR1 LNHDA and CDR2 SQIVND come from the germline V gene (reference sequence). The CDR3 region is CASSFRAGPTEAFF. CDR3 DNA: TGTGCCAGTAGTTTCCGGGCCGGACCCACTGAAGCTTTCTTT.

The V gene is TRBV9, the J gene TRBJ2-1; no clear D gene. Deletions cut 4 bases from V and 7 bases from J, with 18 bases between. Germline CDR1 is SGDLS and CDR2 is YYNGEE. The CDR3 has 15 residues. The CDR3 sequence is CASSPRDPYINEQFF. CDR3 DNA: TGTGCCAGCAGCCCCCGAGACCCCTATATAAATGAGCAGTTCTTC.

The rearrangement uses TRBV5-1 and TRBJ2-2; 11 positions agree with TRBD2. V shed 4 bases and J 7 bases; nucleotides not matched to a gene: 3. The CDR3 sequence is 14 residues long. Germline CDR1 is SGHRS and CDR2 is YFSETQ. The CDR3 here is CASSVGTSGGELFF. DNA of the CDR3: TGCGCCAGCAGCGTTGGGACTAGCGGCGGGGAGCTGTTTTTT.

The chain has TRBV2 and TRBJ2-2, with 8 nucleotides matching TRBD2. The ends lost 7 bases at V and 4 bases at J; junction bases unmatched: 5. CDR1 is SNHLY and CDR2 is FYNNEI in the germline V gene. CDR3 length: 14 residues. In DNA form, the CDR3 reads TGTGCCAGCAAACAGCGGGAGACCACCGGGGAGCTGTTTTTT. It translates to CASKQRETTGELFF.

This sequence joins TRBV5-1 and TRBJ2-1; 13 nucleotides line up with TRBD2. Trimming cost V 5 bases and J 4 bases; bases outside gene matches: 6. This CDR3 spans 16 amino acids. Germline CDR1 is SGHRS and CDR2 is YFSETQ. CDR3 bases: TGCGCCAGCAGTTGGGGACTAGCGGGAATGTACAATGAGCAGTTCTTC. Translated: CASSWGLAGMYNEQFF.

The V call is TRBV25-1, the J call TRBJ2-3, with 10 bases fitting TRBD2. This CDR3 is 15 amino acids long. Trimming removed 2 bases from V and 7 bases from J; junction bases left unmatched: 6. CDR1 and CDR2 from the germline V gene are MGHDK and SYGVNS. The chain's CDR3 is CASSEASGSLNTQYF. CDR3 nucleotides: TGTGCCAGCAGTGAAGCTAGCGGGAGTTTAAATACGCAGTATTTT.

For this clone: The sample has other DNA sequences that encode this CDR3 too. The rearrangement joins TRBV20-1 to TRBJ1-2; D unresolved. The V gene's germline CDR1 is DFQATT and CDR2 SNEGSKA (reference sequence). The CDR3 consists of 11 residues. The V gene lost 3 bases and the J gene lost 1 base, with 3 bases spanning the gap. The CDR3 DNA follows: TGCAGTGCTAGTATTAACTATGGCTACACCTTC. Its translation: CSASINYGYTF.

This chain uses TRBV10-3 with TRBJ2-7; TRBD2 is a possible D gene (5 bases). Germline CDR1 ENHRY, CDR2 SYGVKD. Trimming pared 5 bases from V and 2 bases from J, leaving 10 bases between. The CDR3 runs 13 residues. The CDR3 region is CAISTGDAYEQYF. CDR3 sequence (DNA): TGTGCCATCAGTACCGGGGATGCCTACGAGCAGTACTTC.

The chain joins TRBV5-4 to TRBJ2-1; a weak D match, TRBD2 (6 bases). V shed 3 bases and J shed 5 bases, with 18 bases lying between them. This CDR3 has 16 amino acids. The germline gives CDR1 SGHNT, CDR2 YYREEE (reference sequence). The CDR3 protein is CASSSSPGGSHNEQFF. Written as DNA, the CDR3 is TGTGCCAGCAGCTCCTCCCCTGGGGGGAGCCACAATGAGCAGTTCTTC.

The CDR3 DNA is TGTGCCAGCTCACCGTCAGTAGACGTCTACAATGAGCAGTTCTTC. It translates to CASSPSVDVYNEQFF. The chain has TRBV18 and TRBJ2-1; no clear D gene. Germline V gene lookup returns CDR1 KGHSH and CDR2 LQKENI. The V gene lost 3 bases and the J gene lost 3 bases, with 12 bases spanning the gap. The CDR3 runs to 15 residues.

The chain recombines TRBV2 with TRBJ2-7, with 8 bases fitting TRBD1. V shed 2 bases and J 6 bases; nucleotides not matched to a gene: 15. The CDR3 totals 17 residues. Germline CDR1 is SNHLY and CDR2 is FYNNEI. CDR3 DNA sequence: TGTGCCAGCAGTGAAAGATCACCAGGGGGCGCCGGGGGCGAGCAGTACTTC. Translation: CASSERSPGGAGGEQYF.

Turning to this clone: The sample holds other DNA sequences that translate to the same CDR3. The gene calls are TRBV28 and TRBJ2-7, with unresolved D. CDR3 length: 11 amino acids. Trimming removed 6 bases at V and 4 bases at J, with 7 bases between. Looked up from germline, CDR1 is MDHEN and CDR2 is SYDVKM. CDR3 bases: TGTGCCAGCAGCCCAGGATACGAGCAGTACTTC. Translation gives CASSPGYEQYF.

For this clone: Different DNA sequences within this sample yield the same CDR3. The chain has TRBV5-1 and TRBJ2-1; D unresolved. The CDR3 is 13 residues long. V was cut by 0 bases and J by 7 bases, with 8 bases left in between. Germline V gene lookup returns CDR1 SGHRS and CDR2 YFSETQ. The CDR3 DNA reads TGCGCCAGCAGCTTGGTAGTGGGGAATGAGCAGTTCTTC. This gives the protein CASSLVVGNEQFF.

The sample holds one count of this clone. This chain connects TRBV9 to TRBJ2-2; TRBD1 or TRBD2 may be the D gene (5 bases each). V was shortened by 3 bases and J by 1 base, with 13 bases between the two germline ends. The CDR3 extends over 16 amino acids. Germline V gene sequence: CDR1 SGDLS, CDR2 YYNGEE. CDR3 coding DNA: TGTGCCAGCAGCGGACCCCGGGACCGGAACACCGGGGAGCTGTTTTTT. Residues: CASSGPRDRNTGELFF.

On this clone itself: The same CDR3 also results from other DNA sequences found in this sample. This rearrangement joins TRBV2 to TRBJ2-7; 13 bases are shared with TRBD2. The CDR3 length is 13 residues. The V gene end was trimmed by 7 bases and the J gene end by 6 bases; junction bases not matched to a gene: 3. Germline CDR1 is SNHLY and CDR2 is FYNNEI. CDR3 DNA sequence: TGTGCCAGCACCAGACTAGCGGGAGGCGAGCAGTACTTC. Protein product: CASTRLAGGEQYF.

The CDR3 spells CASSMERVTEAFF. In nucleotides, the CDR3 is TGTGCCAGTAGTATGGAGAGAGTCACTGAAGCTTTCTTT. This chain uses TRBV19 with TRBJ1-1; D ambiguous. The CDR3 consists of 13 residues. Looked up from germline, CDR1 is LNHDA and CDR2 is SQIVND (reference sequence). Trimming removed 3 bases from V and 4 bases from J, with 9 bases in between.

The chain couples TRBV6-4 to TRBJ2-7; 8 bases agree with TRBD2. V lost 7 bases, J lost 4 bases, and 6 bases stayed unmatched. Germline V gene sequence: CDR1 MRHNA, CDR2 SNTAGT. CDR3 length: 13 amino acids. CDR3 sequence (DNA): TGTGCCAGCATGAGTAGCGGGATTTACGAGCAGTACTTC. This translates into CASMSSGIYEQYF.

Here the CDR3 DNA reads TGTGCCAGCAGTCCGACTGGTGGCACCGGGGAGCTGTTTTTT. This codes for CASSPTGGTGELFF. The chain links TRBV6-5 to TRBJ2-2; D is undetermined. The CDR3 loop spans 14 amino acids. V lost 5 bases to trimming and J lost 4 bases, with 11 bases between them. The V gene's germline CDR1 is MNHEY and CDR2 SVGAGI.

The CDR3 DNA is TGTGCCTGGAGTGTAACTGACGATCAGCCCCAGCATTTT. This translates into CAWSVTDDQPQHF. The rearrangement links TRBV30 to TRBJ1-5, with unresolved D. This CDR3 region has 13 residues. The V gene's germline CDR1 is GTSNPN and CDR2 SVGIG (reference sequence). Trimming shortened V by 0 bases and J by 5 bases, and 8 bases separated the two germline ends.

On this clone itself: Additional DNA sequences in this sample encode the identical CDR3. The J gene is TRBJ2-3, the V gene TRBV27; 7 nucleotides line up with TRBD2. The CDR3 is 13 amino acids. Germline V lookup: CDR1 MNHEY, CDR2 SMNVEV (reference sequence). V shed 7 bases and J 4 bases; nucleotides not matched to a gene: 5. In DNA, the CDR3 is TGTGCCAGCACCCTACGGGGGGCAGATACGCAGTATTTT. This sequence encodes CASTLRGADTQYF.

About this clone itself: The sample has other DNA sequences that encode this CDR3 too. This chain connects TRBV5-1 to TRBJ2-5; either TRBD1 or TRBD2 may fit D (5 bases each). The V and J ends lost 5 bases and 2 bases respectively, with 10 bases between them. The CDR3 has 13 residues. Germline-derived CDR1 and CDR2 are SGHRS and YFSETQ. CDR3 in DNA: TGCGCCAGCAGAGGGACCCCTCAAGAGACCCAGTACTTC. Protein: CASRGTPQETQYF.